The T cell receptor beta chain described here comes from a study of regulatory T cells in long-lasting Graves disease. About the study: Newly diagnosed Graves' patients took antithyroid drugs under 3 months. Study-wide results and limits: Persistent patients shared more public clonotypes (around 3,000) than new patients (roughly 1,000). TRBV28, TRBJ1-2 and TRBJ2-5 were segments that persistent disease favored.

A few counts support this clonotype. Its antigen remains unidentified. Arm-PCR with iRepertoire HTBI primers amplified the CDR3 regions for these TCR beta libraries. TCRdb re-derived calls from the multiplex PCR reads in MiXCR, one entry per CDR3 protein. The sample includes roughly 420,000 distinct CDR3 sequences, 16% of them seen just once. Time point here: newly diagnosed GD, antithyroid drugs for less than 3 months. Construction of the TCR library relied on RNA isolated from PBMCs. This CDR3 comprises 15 residues. Germline CDR1 and CDR2: SGHAT and FQNNGV. The V and J ends lost 1 base and 2 bases respectively, with 12 bases between them. This sample also belongs to another study, concerning T cells in Graves' hyperthyroidism and ophthalmopathy. That publication notes: Newly diagnosed hyperthyroidism patients aged 18 to 65 years had disease lasting under 2 months.

The receptor comes from a woman between 18 and 29 years old with Graves disease. V and J are TRBV11-2 and TRBJ2-7, with D unclear. This specimen was peripheral blood mononuclear cells (PBMCs), taken at new diagnosis, from a patient treated with antithyroid drugs. CDR3 protein: CASSLGRLIPYEQYF. The CDR3 coding sequence is TGTGCCAGCAGCTTAGGTAGGCTCATACCCTACGAGCAGTACTTC.